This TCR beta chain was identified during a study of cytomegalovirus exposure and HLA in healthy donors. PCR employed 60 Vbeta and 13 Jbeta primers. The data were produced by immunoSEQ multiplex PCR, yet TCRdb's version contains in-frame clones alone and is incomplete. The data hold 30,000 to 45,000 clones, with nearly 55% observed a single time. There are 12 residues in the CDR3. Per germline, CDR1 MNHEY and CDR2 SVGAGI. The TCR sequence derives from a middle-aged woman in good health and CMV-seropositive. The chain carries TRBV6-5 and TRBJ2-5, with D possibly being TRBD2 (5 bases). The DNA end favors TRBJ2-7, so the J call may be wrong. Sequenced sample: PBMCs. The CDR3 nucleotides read TGTGCCAGCAGTCGCGGGCCCTACGAGCAGTACTTC. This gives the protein CASSRGPYEQYF.